These T cell receptor beta chains were read from a single sample in a study of blood T cell repertoires in COVID-19. Produced via immunoSEQ multiplex PCR; TCRdb's table is partial and in-frame only. The top ten clones hold under 4% of a sample with 200,000 or so clones, 86% of them seen once. The sequenced sample was PBMCs or T cells enriched from blood (not recorded which). The receptors were sampled from a woman aged 40-49 years with acute COVID-19. Both conserved end residues are part of each CDR3. Fields, in order: J gene, V gene, clone size, CDR3 protein. For some rows the clone size is stated as once, few or many, or as a class when expanded; others skip it.

TRBJ1-1,TRBV27,NA,CASSYTGALENTEAFF
TRBJ1-1,TRBV7-9,once,CASSLSAEAFF
TRBJ1-1,TRBV9,NA,CASSVGQRPVEAFF
TRBJ1-5,TRBV6-5,NA,CASSYVRVSNQPQHF
TRBJ1-6,TRBV6-1,NA,CASSEPGDNSPLHF
TRBJ1-2,TRBV9,NA,CASSPYKGQAPGTYGYTF
TRBJ1-1,TRBV4-1,few,CASSPYTGGNTEAFF
TRBJ2-3,TRBV6-2/TRBV6-3,NA,CASSPGVAGADTQYF
TRBJ1-2,TRBV29-1,NA,CSVVWGKPPNYGYTF
TRBJ2-7,TRBV10-3,NA,CAISDWMYSHYF
TRBJ1-4,TRBV27,NA,CASSPLDRVFPTNEKLFF
TRBJ2-1,TRBV5-1,NA,CASSLLQGTYNEQFF
TRBJ2-1,TRBV2,NA,CASSISGGANEQFF